A selection of T cell receptor beta chains follows, all from one sample in a study of cytomegalovirus exposure and HLA in healthy donors. Using immunoSEQ multiplex PCR, the repertoire was profiled, and TCRdb retains in-frame clones only, with some absent. The sample lists about 260,000 clones; around 90% were seen once. Sequencing was performed on PBMCs. The receptor set was obtained from a woman between 25 and 40 years old in good health and CMV-seronegative. CDR3s include the opening cysteine and the closing phenylalanine or tryptophan. Fields, in order: V gene, CDR3 protein.

>TRBV27
CASTPTGLAPYEQYF
>TRBV19
CASSIRGPPPGGELFF
>TRBV19
CASSGLAGGAAYEQYF
>TRBV6-6
CASSFYSTYEQYF
>TRBV5-6
CASSLQVPYEQYF
>TRBV9
CASSVAAGNQPQHF
>TRBV13
CASSLVSSGRNEQFF
>TRBV18
CASSPTTGLANEQFF
>TRBV9
CASSPRAAGADTQYF
>TRBV29-1
CSVVLAGGIQAFF
>TRBV28
CASNGDTYQPQHF
>TRBV6-5
CASSSTGAAIGELFF
>TRBV7-8
CASSLAGTFYGYTF
>TRBV25-1
CASSELGADTQYF
>TRBV25-1
CASQGVPHTPLGTDTQYF
>TRBV5-1
CASSTDATDTQYF
>TRBV2
CATSTRTANTEAFF
>TRBV5-1
CASGTGDPAYQPQHF
>TRBV10-3
CAISGGPNTEAFF
>TRBV27
CASSLRGPAEQYF
>TRBV30
CAWSAAGLAGGLGETQYF
>TRBV7-2
CASSLTQDSNQPQHF
>TRBV6-1
CASSDPYWTGDSNQPQHF
>TRBV7-2
CASSLRLAGVYNEQFF
>TRBV2
CASTFLTGLEYGYTF
>TRBV30
CAWSDRDYTWGEQFF
>TRBV5-1
CASRTGPGDEQFF
>TRBV23-1
CASSLSGGRGWTYEQYF
>TRBV2
CASSEPGGGYTF
>TRBV7-2
CASSPGLAVNTGELFF
>TRBV9
CASSVGETGWVNTGELFF
>TRBV7-6
CASSPETGGRTSKQYF
>TRBV9
CASSVVGSGELFF
>TRBV9
CASSVVGVRGYQETQYF
>TRBV5-4
CASSFSPGGDEQFF
>TRBV27
CASSVLAGGLTDTQYF
>TRBV28
CASSSIYEQYF
>TRBV7-2
CASSLGERLAGRPGELFF
>TRBV6-5
CASGASAPYAGELFF
>TRBV10-1
CASRGPNPYTGELFF
>TRBV9
CASSETSGRAFPSGANVLTF
>TRBV2
CASGTSGYEQYF
>TRBV19
CASSIERGMGGSNEQFF
>TRBV29-1
CSVGTGLAQHF
>TRBV6-1
CASSDRTGYEQYF
>TRBV19
CASSVLTGPYEQYF
>TRBV4-1
CASSQVPGLLLSGEQYF
>TRBV11-2
CASSLVPGGNEQFF
>TRBV6-5
CASKPGQGIYGYTF
>TRBV4-1
CASSQERLIQGAADSGNTIYF
>TRBV5-1
CASSPGQGAIPNYGYTF
>TRBV7-3
CASSLTRTASSYNEQFF
>TRBV6-5
CASSPKAGFNEQFF
>TRBV6-5
CASSYYGGQETQYF
>TRBV11-3
CASSPSAYEQYF
>TRBV30
CAGRVADLYNEQFF
>TRBV2
CASTEGGGSSTGELFF
>TRBV2
CASVSPITGELFF
>TRBV27
CASSYSAGGLYEQYF
>TRBV7-8
CASSLAPVEAANYGYTF